The clone carrying this T cell receptor (beta chain) has only a few counts. The sample originates from a study of T cell repertoires in cytomegalovirus infection. Trimming left V 0 bases short and J 3 bases short, with 12 bases between. The CDR3 length is 15 residues. Germline V gene sequence: CDR1 MNHEY, CDR2 SVGAGI. Each CDR3 protein is one row after TCRdb ran MiXCR on the reads. This sample carries around 310,000 distinct CDR3 sequences, under 20% of them seen once, and the ten largest clones take more than 10%. The chain is built from TRBV6-5 and TRBJ2-7; no clear D. Source material: PBMCs. This sequence was found in a human donor in good health (CMV status not recorded). Some clones in this sample may be carry-over from other donors' samples. CDR3 DNA sequence: TGTGCCAGCAGTTACTCGGGCACGGTGAACTACGAGCAGTACTTC. Translated, it gives CASSYSGTVNYEQYF.